The 20 T cell receptor beta chains reported below all come from one sample, sequenced in a study of cytomegalovirus exposure and HLA in healthy donors. The primer mix had 60 Vbeta and 13 Jbeta primers. The table came from immunoSEQ multiplex PCR; TCRdb's copy has only in-frame clones and leaves some out. Here the sample spans around 150,000 clones, about 74% being singletons. Sequenced material: PBMCs. The receptors stem from a man aged 30 to 45 in good health and CMV-seronegative.

There are a few counts of this clone. The gene calls are TRBV28 and TRBJ2-3; 12 bases align to TRBD2. CDR1 is MDHEN, CDR2 SYDVKM, per germline. This CDR3 comprises 17 residues. The trim removed 3 bases at V and 4 bases at J, leaving 8 bases unmatched. This chain's CDR3 is CASSFPLLAGGSDTQYF. Here the CDR3 DNA reads TGTGCCAGCAGTTTCCCCCTACTAGCGGGAGGATCAGATACGCAGTATTTT.

The chain uses TRBV10-3 and TRBJ1-1; 7 bases fit TRBD1. This CDR3 is built from 15 residues. V shed 2 bases and J 7 bases; nucleotides not matched to a gene: 10. Germline CDR1 ENHRY, CDR2 SYGVKD. This CDR3 is CAISERDSPRGEAFF. CDR3 in DNA: TGTGCCATCAGTGAGAGGGACAGTCCCCGAGGTGAAGCTTTCTTT.

The chain has TRBV2 and TRBJ2-5; D might be TRBD1 (6 bases). V was cut by 7 bases and J by 5 bases, with 8 bases left in between. The CDR3 consists of 11 residues. The germline gives CDR1 SNHLY, CDR2 FYNNEI. In DNA, the CDR3 is TGTGCCAGCACCCAGGGGGAGACCCAGTACTTC. This encodes CASTQGETQYF.

V usage is TRBV28 and J usage is TRBJ1-3; no reliable D call. The CDR3 contains 16 residues. Germline CDR1 is MDHEN and CDR2 is SYDVKM. The V end lost 8 bases, the J end lost 0 bases, and 17 bases lay between the germline ends. The CDR3 is CASHPSTTVSGNTIYF. CDR3 in DNA: TGTGCCAGCCACCCGAGCACTACCGTCTCTGGAAACACCATATATTTT.

The V call is TRBV6-5, the J call TRBJ1-4, with TRBD1 as a possible D gene (5 bases). V was clipped by 0 bases and J by 12 bases, with 20 bases between them. Germline lookup yields CDR1 MNHEY and CDR2 SVGAGI. This CDR3 spans 16 amino acids. CDR3 protein: CASSYSNGAAGGELFF. DNA of the CDR3: TGTGCCAGCAGTTACTCGAATGGGGCGGCGGGCGGGGAACTGTTTTTT.

The chain links TRBV2 to TRBJ2-3, with a tentative D call TRBD1 (5 bases). V lost 3 bases, J lost 4 bases, and 11 bases lay in between. The germline V gene has CDR1 SNHLY and CDR2 FYNNEI. This CDR3 contains 14 residues. CDR3 coding DNA: TGTGCCAGCAGTGAGCGGCAGGGTGCAGATACGCAGTATTTT. It yields the protein CASSERQGADTQYF. Full variable domain (rest looked up from reference TRBV2 and TRBJ2-3): EPEVTQTPSHQVTQMGQEVILRCVPISNHLYFYWYRQILGQKVEFLVSFYNNEISEKSEIFDDQFSVERPDGSNFTLKIRSTKLEDSAMYFCASSERQGADTQYFGPGTRLTVL.

This chain joins TRBV6-6 and TRBJ2-5; 10 bases align to TRBD1. With V trimmed by 2 bases and J by 7 bases, 7 bases remained unmatched. CDR1 MNHNY and CDR2 SVGAGI come from the germline V gene (reference sequence). The CDR3 has 15 amino acids. The CDR3 DNA follows: TGTGCCAGCAGTTACGGGACAGGGGCCACCTTGACCCAGTACTTC. Protein product: CASSYGTGATLTQYF.

This clone was observed a few times. The rearrangement joins TRBV7-3 to TRBJ2-2, with 7 bases lining up with TRBD2. This CDR3 is built from 15 residues. V lost 0 bases and J lost 4; bases outside the gene matches: 2. Germline V gene sequence: CDR1 SGHTA, CDR2 FQGTGA. Written as DNA, the CDR3 is TGTGCCAGCAGCTTAACCGGGACTATCACCGGGGAGCTGTTTTTT. Translated: CASSLTGTITGELFF.

The rearrangement joins TRBV7-9 to TRBJ1-4; 7 bases align to TRBD1. CDR3 size: 15 residues. CDR1 and CDR2 from the germline V gene are SEHNR and FQNEAQ (reference sequence). V gave up 1 base and J gave up 8 bases; unmatched junction bases: 7. The CDR3 DNA reads as TGTGCCAGCAGCTTAGGTCGACAGGGAGGCGAAAAACTGTTTTTT. It translates to CASSLGRQGGEKLFF.

This chain uses TRBV18 with TRBJ1-2; weak D call: TRBD1 (6 bases). CDR3 length equals 14 residues. Per the germline V gene, CDR1 is KGHSH and CDR2 is LQKENI. The V end lost 4 bases, the J end lost 5 bases, and 14 bases lay between the germline ends. The CDR3 nucleotides read TGTGCCAGCTCACGAGACAGGAGTTCTTATGGCTACACCTTC. Residues: CASSRDRSSYGYTF.

V is TRBV9 and J is TRBJ2-2; a weak D match, TRBD2 (5 bases). Trimming took off 2 bases at V and 3 bases at J, with 11 bases between the two ends. The CDR3 is 15 amino acids. The germline CDR1 and CDR2 sequences are SGDLS and YYNGEE. DNA for the CDR3: TGTGCCAGCAGCGTCGGGAACCGCGACACCGGGGAGCTGTTTTTT. The encoded protein is CASSVGNRDTGELFF.

This clone was recorded a few times. The chain has TRBV5-4 and TRBJ2-5, with a possible D match to TRBD2 (6 bases). Looked up from germline, CDR1 is SGHNT and CDR2 is YYREEE (reference sequence). The CDR3 extends over 14 amino acids. Trimming took 0 bases from V and 1 from J, leaving 7 bases between them. The CDR3 DNA follows: TGTGCCAGCAGCTTGGCACTAGCCCAAGAGACCCAGTACTTC. Its protein product is CASSLALAQETQYF.

This clone was detected a few times. The J gene is TRBJ2-7, the V gene TRBV13; 7 bases align to TRBD1. Germline CDR1 PRHDT, CDR2 FYEKMQ (reference sequence). CDR3 length: 15 amino acids. J was trimmed by 7 bases and V by 2 bases; bases with no gene match: 11. CDR3 amino acids: CASSLFGQVDAEQYF. Here the CDR3 DNA reads TGTGCCAGCAGCTTATTCGGACAGGTGGACGCGGAGCAGTACTTC. Drawing the rest from reference TRBV13 and TRBJ2-7, the complete variable domain is AAGVIQSPRHLIKEKRETATLKCYPIPRHDTVYWYQQGPGQDPQFLISFYEKMQSDKGSIPDRFSAQQFSDYHSELNMSSLELGDSALYFCASSLFGQVDAEQYFGPGTRLTVT.

This sequence joins TRBV10-3 and TRBJ2-3; weak D call: TRBD2 (6 bases). V was pared by 5 bases and J by 5 bases, with 17 bases between. The length of the CDR3 is 15 residues. Germline CDR1 reads ENHRY; CDR2 reads SYGVKD. CDR3 sequence reads: CAISSGTRTGDTQYF. DNA for the CDR3: TGTGCCATCAGTTCCGGGACTCGCACGGGAGATACGCAGTATTTT.

This rearrangement joins TRBV11-3 to TRBJ2-1; TRBD2 matches 8 bases. Germline values: CDR1 SGHNT, CDR2 YENEEA. Trimming at V came to 5 bases and at J to 6 bases, leaving 12 bases not matched to a gene. This CDR3 contains 16 residues. The CDR3 region has the DNA TGTGCCAGCAGCCCTACTAGCGGATTGGGGCTCAATGAGCAGTTCTTC. Amino acid sequence: CASSPTSGLGLNEQFF.

V gene TRBV6-1 combines with J gene TRBJ1-5, with D possibly matching TRBD1 (5 bases). This CDR3 contains 17 residues. The germline V gene has CDR1 MNHNS and CDR2 SASEGT. V was clipped by 2 bases and J by 0 bases, with 14 bases between them. The CDR3 sequence: CASSEWRDRASNQPQHF. Here the CDR3 DNA reads TGTGCCAGCAGTGAATGGAGGGACCGAGCTAGCAATCAGCCCCAGCATTTT.

The chain combines TRBV5-3 with TRBJ2-1, with 7 bases lining up with TRBD2. TRBV5-3 is an open reading frame, and its role is uncertain. The CDR3 consists of 18 residues. The J segment lost 7 bases and the V segment lost 2 bases, leaving 18 bases of the junction unmatched. Here the CDR3 DNA reads TGTGCCAGAAGCTTACGTTTGCGTGAAGCGGGATTTTTAAATGAGCAGTTCTTC. Translated: CARSLRLREAGFLNEQFF.

The gene calls are TRBV6-6 and TRBJ1-1; a possible D gene is TRBD1 (6 bases). Germline V gene sequence: CDR1 MNHNY, CDR2 SVGAGI (reference sequence). The CDR3 extends over 11 amino acids. V shed 5 bases and J shed 8 bases, with 9 bases lying between them. The CDR3 is CASSRDKEAFF. The CDR3 bases are TGTGCCAGCAGTCGGGACAAGGAAGCTTTCTTT.

The chain is built from TRBV18 and TRBJ1-1, with D perhaps matching TRBD1 (5 bases). Trimming took off 1 base at V and 0 bases at J, with 12 bases between the two ends. The CDR3 has 16 residues. Germline V gene sequence: CDR1 KGHSH, CDR2 LQKENI. DNA for the CDR3: TGTGCCAGCTCACCACTTTTCCGGGGGTTGAACACTGAAGCTTTCTTT. This gives the protein CASSPLFRGLNTEAFF. The full variable domain, with the rest looked up from reference TRBV18 and TRBJ1-1, is NAGVMQNPRHLVRRRGQEARLRCSPMKGHSHVYWYRQLPEEGLKFMVYLQKENIIDESGMPKERFSAEFPKEGPSILRIQQVVRGDSAAYFCASSPLFRGLNTEAFFGQGTRLTVV.

The chain links TRBV7-6 to TRBJ1-5; D is possibly TRBD1 (6 bases). The germline V and J ends were trimmed by 2 bases and 3 bases, with 11 bases remaining between them. This CDR3 has 15 amino acids. Germline V gene lookup returns CDR1 SGHVS and CDR2 FNYEAQ. Written as DNA, the CDR3 is TGTGCCAGCAGCTTACAGTCAGGGGTCAATCAGCCCCAGCATTTT. Its translation is CASSLQSGVNQPQHF.